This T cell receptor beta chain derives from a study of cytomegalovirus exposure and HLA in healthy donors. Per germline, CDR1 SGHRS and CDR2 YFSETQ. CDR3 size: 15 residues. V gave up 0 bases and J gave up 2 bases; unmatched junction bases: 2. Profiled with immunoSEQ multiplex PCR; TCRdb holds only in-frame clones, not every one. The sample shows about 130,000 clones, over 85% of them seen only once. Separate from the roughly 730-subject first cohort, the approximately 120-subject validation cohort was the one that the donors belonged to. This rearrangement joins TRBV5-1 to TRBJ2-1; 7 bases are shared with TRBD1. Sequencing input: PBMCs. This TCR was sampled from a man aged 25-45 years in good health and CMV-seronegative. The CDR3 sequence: CASSLGGGPYNEQFF. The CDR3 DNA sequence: TGCGCCAGCAGCTTGGGAGGGGGCCCCTACAATGAGCAGTTCTTC.